Here is one T cell receptor (beta chain) with its context. What it binds is not known. The source of the sample is a study of CD8+CD57+ T cells in acquired aplastic anemia. Study details: An average of 3.2 ug of DNA was obtained from sorted CD4+ and CD8+ cells. Study results and limitations: Roughly 27 shared CD8+ CDR3s appeared highly expressed within patients' immunodominant clones.

V lost 3 bases and J lost 9; bases outside the gene matches: 3. The CDR3 totals 15 residues. Per germline, CDR1 SNHLY and CDR2 FYNNEI. Patients chosen for sequencing had CD8+CD57+ cells that had expanded, as shown by flow cytometry. Prior therapy had not been administered to any patient at the time of blood sampling. Both TCR beta VDJ combination and CDR3 sequence profiling were carried out. Genomic DNA was the template for this profiling. TCRdb reprocessed the reads via MiXCR and lists one record per CDR3 protein. This repertoire shows 160,000 or so distinct CDR3 sequences, roughly 48% found once; its top ten account for under 35%.

The chain has TRBV2 and TRBJ1-6; 12 nucleotides line up with TRBD1. The receptor comes from a human donor with aplastic anemia. The material sequenced was sorted CD4+, CD8+, or CD8+CD57+ T cells (not recorded which) from PBMCs. CDR3 sequence: CASSDGTGGSSPLHF. The DNA for the CDR3 is TGTGCCAGCAGTGATGGGACAGGGGGCTCTTCACCCCTCCACTTT.